This T cell receptor beta chain was sequenced in a study of T cell repertoires in cytomegalovirus infection. This clonotype was detected many times. V lost 5 bases to trimming and J lost 5 bases, with 15 bases between them. Germline-derived CDR1 and CDR2 are LNHDA and SQIVND (reference sequence). This CDR3 region has 14 residues. TCRdb re-derived calls from the reads in MiXCR, one entry per CDR3 protein. The sample has fewer than 250,000 distinct CDR3 sequences; 10% to 15% are singletons. The source is a human donor in good health (CMV status not recorded). Some clones in this sample may be carry-over from other donors' samples. The material sequenced was PBMCs. This chain links TRBV19 with TRBJ1-2, with a possible D match to TRBD1 (6 bases). The CDR3 region has the DNA TGTGCCAGTAGTCTGGACAGTGTCCGGTATGGCTACACCTTC. It yields the protein CASSLDSVRYGYTF. The whole variable domain, filled in from reference TRBV19 and TRBJ1-2, reads DGGITQSPKYLFRKEGQNVTLSCEQNLNHDAMYWYRQDPGQGLRLIYYSQIVNDFQKGDIAEGYSVSREKKESFPLTVTSAQKNPTAFYLCASSLDSVRYGYTFGSGTRLTVV.